This T cell receptor beta chain was sequenced for a study of beta chain features in type 1 diabetes. Study results and limitations: TCRB CDR3s were moderately but significantly shorter in Type 1 diabetes patients in all four CD4+ subsets.

Since all of the isolated RNA was reverse transcribed, expressed TCRB transcripts were what got sequenced. Only in-frame clones appear in the TCRdb table, and some are missing; sequencing was by immunoSEQ multiplex PCR. The table records around 340,000 clones, around 9.7% of them present only once. As for this clone: Antigen unknown.

The V gene's germline CDR1 is WNHNN and CDR2 SYGVQD (reference sequence). Trimming took 6 bases from V and 3 from J, leaving 8 bases between them. The CDR3 is made up of 13 amino acids. Sampling consisted of one heparinised blood draw per donor, averaging around 110 mL. The sequenced sample consisted of central memory CD4+ T cells from blood. The TCR sequence derives from a man aged 25 to 40 with type 1 diabetes. This chain connects TRBV10-1 to TRBJ2-2; possibly TRBD1 for D (6 bases). The CDR3 loop reads CASSTGYTGELFF. The CDR3 bases are TGCGCCAGCAGCACAGGGTACACCGGGGAGCTGTTTTTT.